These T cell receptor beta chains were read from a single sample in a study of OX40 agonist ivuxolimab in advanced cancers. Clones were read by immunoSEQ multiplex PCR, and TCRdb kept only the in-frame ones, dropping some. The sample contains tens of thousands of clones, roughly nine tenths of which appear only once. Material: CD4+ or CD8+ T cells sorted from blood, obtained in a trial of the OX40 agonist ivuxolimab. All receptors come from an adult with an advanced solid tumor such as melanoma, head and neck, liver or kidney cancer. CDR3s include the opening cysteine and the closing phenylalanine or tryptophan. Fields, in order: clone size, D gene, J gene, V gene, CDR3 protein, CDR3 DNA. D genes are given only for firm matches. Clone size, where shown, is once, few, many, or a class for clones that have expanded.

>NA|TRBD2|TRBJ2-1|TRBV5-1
CASSLVSGQGGYNEQFF
TGCGCCAGCAGCTTGGTGTCGGGGCAGGGAGGGTACAATGAGCAGTTCTTC
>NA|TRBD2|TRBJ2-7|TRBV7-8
CASSLASGGPYEQYF
TGTGCCAGCAGCTTAGCTAGCGGGGGGCCCTACGAGCAGTACTTC
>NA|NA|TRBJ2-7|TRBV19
CASSPTTTTYEQYF
TGTGCCAGTAGTCCAACGACTACAACCTACGAGCAGTACTTC
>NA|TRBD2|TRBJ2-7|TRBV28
CASLQLASGEQYF
TGTGCCAGCCTACAATTGGCTAGCGGGGAACAGTACTTC
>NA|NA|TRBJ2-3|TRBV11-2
CASSLDIGGSTDTQYF
TGTGCCAGCAGCTTAGATATCGGGGGATCGACAGATACGCAGTATTTT
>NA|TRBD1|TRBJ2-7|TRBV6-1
CASSGIRDRGYEQYF
TGTGCCAGCAGTGGAATACGGGACAGGGGCTACGAGCAGTACTTC
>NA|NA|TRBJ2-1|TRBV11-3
CATGWSGSEQFF
TGTGCCACCGGATGGTCAGGCTCCGAGCAGTTCTTC
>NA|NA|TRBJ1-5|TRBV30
CAWSVGGSGQPQHF
TGTGCCTGGAGTGTTGGGGGTTCGGGGCAGCCCCAGCATTTT
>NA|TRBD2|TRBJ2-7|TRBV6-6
CASSYPQVAGVYEQYF
TGTGCCAGCAGTTACCCGCAAGTAGCGGGAGTCTACGAGCAGTACTTC
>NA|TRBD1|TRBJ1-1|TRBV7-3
CASSFGQGSTEAFF
TGTGCCAGCAGCTTCGGACAGGGCAGCACTGAAGCTTTCTTT
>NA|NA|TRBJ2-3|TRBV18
CASSPYPRSTDTQYF
TGTGCCAGCTCACCATACCCACGCAGCACAGATACGCAGTATTTT
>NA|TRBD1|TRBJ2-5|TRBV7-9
CASSLSSAGGETQYF
TGTGCCAGCAGCTTAAGCTCCGCAGGGGGAGAGACCCAGTACTTC
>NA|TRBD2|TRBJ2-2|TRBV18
CASSLFPPGLAYTGELFF
TGTGCCAGCTCACTGTTCCCTCCGGGACTAGCGTACACCGGGGAGCTGTTTTTT
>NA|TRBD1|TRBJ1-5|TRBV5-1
CASSLGQDQPQHF
TGCGCCAGCAGCTTAGGACAGGATCAGCCCCAGCATTTT
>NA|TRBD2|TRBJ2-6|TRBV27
CASSSVSGGRSGANVLTF
TGTGCCAGCAGTTCGGTTAGCGGGGGACGTTCTGGGGCCAACGTCCTGACTTTC
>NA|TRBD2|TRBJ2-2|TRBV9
CASSVGASGKTGELFF
TGTGCCAGCAGCGTAGGGGCTAGCGGGAAGACCGGGGAGCTGTTTTTT
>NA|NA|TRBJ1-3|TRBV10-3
CAISGLGGPSGNTIYF
TGTGCCATCAGCGGTTTGGGCGGGCCCTCTGGAAACACCATATATTTT
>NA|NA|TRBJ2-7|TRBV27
CASSLQRFYEQYF
TGTGCCAGCAGTTTGCAGCGGTTCTACGAGCAGTACTTC
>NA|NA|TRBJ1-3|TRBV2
CASLEGSGNTIYF
TGTGCCAGCTTGGAAGGTTCGGGAAACACCATATATTTT
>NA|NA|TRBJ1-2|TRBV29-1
CSGDIPNYGYTF
TGCAGCGGGGACATTCCTAACTATGGCTACACCTTC
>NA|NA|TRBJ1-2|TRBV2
CASWRVGSDGYTF
TGTGCTTCCTGGAGGGTTGGTTCGGATGGCTACACCTTC
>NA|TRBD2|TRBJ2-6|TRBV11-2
CASSKRETLGANVLTF
TGTGCCAGCAGCAAGCGGGAGACACTGGGGGCCAACGTCCTGACTTTC
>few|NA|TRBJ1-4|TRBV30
CAWSNGNEKLFF
TGTGCCTGGAGTAATGGAAACGAAAAACTGTTTTTT
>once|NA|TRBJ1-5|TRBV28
CASSFQGEEVRNQPQHF
TGTGCCAGCAGTTTTCAAGGGGAGGAAGTTCGCAATCAGCCCCAGCATTTT
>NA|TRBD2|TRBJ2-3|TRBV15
CATTRGAGGHTDTQYF
TGTGCCACTACCCGTGGCGCGGGAGGGCACACAGATACGCAGTATTTT
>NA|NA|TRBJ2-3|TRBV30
CAWSGTGHLTDTQYF
TGTGCCTGGAGTGGAACAGGGCACCTCACAGATACGCAGTATTTT
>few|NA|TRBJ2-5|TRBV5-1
CASSLQETQYF
TGCGCCAGCAGCTTACAAGAGACCCAGTACTTC
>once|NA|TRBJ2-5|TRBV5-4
CASSSQGTETQYF
TGTGCCAGCAGCTCCCAAGGGACGGAGACCCAGTACTTC
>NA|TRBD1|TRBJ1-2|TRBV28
CASRGQGSKGSYTF
TGTGCCAGCAGGGGACAGGGGTCGAAGGGAAGCTACACCTTC
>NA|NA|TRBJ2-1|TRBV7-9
CASSSSWTGRVFF
TGTGCCAGCAGCTCCTCCTGGACAGGGAGGGTGTTCTTC
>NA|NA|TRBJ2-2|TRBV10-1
CASSVSQQYGELFF
TGCGCCAGCAGTGTATCACAACAGTACGGGGAGCTGTTTTTT
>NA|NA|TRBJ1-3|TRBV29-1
CSVELGNSGNTIYF
TGCAGCGTTGAGCTAGGGAACTCTGGAAACACCATATATTTT
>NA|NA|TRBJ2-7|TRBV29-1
CSVHGLQGFNEQYF
TGCAGCGTTCACGGTCTTCAGGGATTCAACGAGCAGTACTTC
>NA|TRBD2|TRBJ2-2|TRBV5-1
CASSLSLAGGGTGELFF
TGCGCCAGCAGCTTGAGTCTAGCGGGAGGTGGCACCGGGGAGCTGTTTTTT
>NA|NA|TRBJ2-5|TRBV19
CASSIVQGQGETQYF
TGTGCCAGTAGTATAGTCCAGGGCCAGGGGGAGACCCAGTACTTC
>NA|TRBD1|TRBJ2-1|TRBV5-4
CASSKGQGSHNEQFF
TGTGCCAGCAGTAAGGGACAGGGTTCCCACAATGAGCAGTTCTTC
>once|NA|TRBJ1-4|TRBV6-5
CAGRGALDEKLFF
TGTGCCGGCAGAGGGGCGTTGGATGAAAAACTGTTTTTT
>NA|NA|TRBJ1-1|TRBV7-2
CASSLRANTEAFF
TGTGCCAGCAGCCTCAGGGCGAACACTGAAGCTTTCTTT
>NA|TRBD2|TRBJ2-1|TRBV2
CASRLAGSNEQFF
TGTGCCAGTCGACTAGCGGGTAGCAATGAGCAGTTCTTC
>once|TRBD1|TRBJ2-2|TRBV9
CASSPQGSLITGELFF
TGTGCCAGCAGCCCACAGGGGAGTCTAATAACCGGGGAGCTGTTTTTT
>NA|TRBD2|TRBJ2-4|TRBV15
CATSTGLAGENIQYF
TGTGCCACCAGCACCGGACTAGCGGGAGAAAACATTCAGTACTTC
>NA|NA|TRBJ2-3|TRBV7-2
CASRQSTDTQYF
TGTGCCAGCAGACAAAGCACAGATACGCAGTATTTT
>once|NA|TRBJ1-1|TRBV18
CASSPPGQGLGYTEAFF
TGTGCCAGCTCACCACCGGGTCAGGGATTGGGGTACACTGAAGCTTTCTTT
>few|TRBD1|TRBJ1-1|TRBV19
CASSPSIRGGMNTEAFF
TGTGCCAGTAGTCCTTCTATTCGAGGGGGCATGAACACTGAAGCTTTCTTT
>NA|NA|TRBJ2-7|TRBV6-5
CASSYDPGHFYEQYF
TGTGCCAGCAGTTACGACCCGGGACACTTCTACGAGCAGTACTTC
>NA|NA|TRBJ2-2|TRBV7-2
CASSFWGRNTGELFF
TGTGCCAGCAGCTTTTGGGGGCGGAACACCGGGGAGCTGTTTTTT
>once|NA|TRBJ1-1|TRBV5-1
CASGIYWNTEAFF
TGCGCCAGCGGGATTTACTGGAACACTGAAGCTTTCTTT
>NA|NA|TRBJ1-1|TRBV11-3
CASSLGRSRGDTEAFF
TGTGCCAGCAGCTTAGGCCGATCCAGGGGAGACACTGAAGCTTTCTTT
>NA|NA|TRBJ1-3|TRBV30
CAWSRIPGSSGNTIYF
TGTGCCTGGAGCCGTATCCCAGGGAGCTCTGGAAACACCATATATTTT
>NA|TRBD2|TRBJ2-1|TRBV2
CASSEMASGGGEQFF
TGTGCCAGCAGTGAAATGGCTAGCGGGGGGGGAGAGCAGTTCTTC
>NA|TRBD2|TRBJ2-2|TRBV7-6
CASSLIAGANTGELFF
TGTGCCAGCAGCTTAATAGCGGGGGCGAACACCGGGGAGCTGTTTTTT
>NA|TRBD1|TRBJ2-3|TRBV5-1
CASSQGTGVNTDTQYF
TGCGCCAGCAGCCAAGGGACAGGGGTGAACACAGATACGCAGTATTTT